This T cell receptor beta chain appears in the sequencing data of a study of cytomegalovirus exposure and HLA in healthy donors. Study results and caveats: Later work showed greater clonal expansion in HLA-associated TCR beta chains than in equally common others.

The CDR3 extends over 15 amino acids. Germline V CDR1 and CDR2: LGHNA, YNFKEQ. The V end was cut by 0 bases, the J end by 8 bases, with 15 bases between. In the PCR, 60 Vbeta and 13 Jbeta primers were used. Data came from immunoSEQ multiplex PCR; TCRdb stores just in-frame clones and leaves some out. Of around 91,000 clones in the sample, around 80% were seen once. This clone was seen a few times. Its target is unknown. The V gene is TRBV4-2, the J gene TRBJ2-3, with D maybe TRBD2 (6 bases). This sequence was found in a male donor in good health and CMV-seropositive. Sample: PBMCs. DNA for the CDR3: TGTGCCAGCAGCCAAGAGCGGGACTCCCTAGGTACGCAGTATTTT. This sequence encodes CASSQERDSLGTQYF.